A single sample gave rise to the 30 T cell receptor beta chains below, sequenced in a study of cytomegalovirus exposure and HLA in healthy donors. Both 60 Vbeta primers and 13 Jbeta primers went into the PCR. TCRdb keeps only in-frame clones here, not all; method: immunoSEQ multiplex PCR. The sample yields around 200,000 clones, around 64% seen once. Sequencing used PBMCs. Source of these receptors: a man aged 40-49 years in good health and CMV-seropositive.

This clone was detected once. The rearrangement links TRBV19 to TRBJ2-1, with TRBD2 identical over 7 bases. Germline V gives CDR1 LNHDA, CDR2 SQIVND (reference sequence). CDR3 length: 15 residues. V shed 5 bases, J shed 0 bases, and the junction held 4 bases outside the gene matches. The CDR3 sequence is CASSSSGGSYNEQFF. The CDR3 DNA sequence: TGTGCCAGTAGTTCTAGCGGTGGCTCCTACAATGAGCAGTTCTTC.

This clone was counted only a few times. The J gene is TRBJ2-2, the V gene TRBV2; 11 bases align to TRBD2. Trimming cost V 5 bases and J 7 bases; bases outside gene matches: 3. This CDR3 spans 14 amino acids. Germline assignment: CDR1 SNHLY and CDR2 FYNNEI. The CDR3 reads CASSRTSGRGELFF. CDR3 nucleotides: TGTGCCAGCAGTCGGACTAGCGGGCGCGGGGAGCTGTTTTTT.

V gene TRBV28 combines with J gene TRBJ1-6, with unresolved D. Between the trimmed V and J ends, which lost 8 bases and 6 bases, there was a span of 8 bases. CDR1 is MDHEN and CDR2 is SYDVKM in the germline V gene. The CDR3 contains 12 residues. The DNA of the CDR3 is TGTGCCAGCGCAACAGCTAATTCACCCCTCCACTTT. Its protein product is CASATANSPLHF. The entire variable domain, with the rest obtained from reference TRBV28 and TRBJ1-6, is as follows: DVKVTQSSRYLVKRTGEKVFLECVQDMDHENMFWYRQDPGLGLRLIYFSYDVKMKEKGDIPEGYSVSREKKERFSLILESASTNQTSMYLCASATANSPLHFGNGTRLTVT.

V and J are TRBV13 and TRBJ2-3; D unresolved. CDR1 is PRHDT and CDR2 is FYEKMQ in the germline V gene (reference sequence). Trimming cost V 1 base and J 3 bases, with 11 bases left between them. The CDR3 consists of 15 residues. The CDR3 sequence: CASSLANLYTDTQYF. CDR3 in DNA: TGTGCCAGCAGCTTAGCCAACCTCTATACAGATACGCAGTATTTT.

The chain couples TRBV4-3 to TRBJ2-1, with 9 bases aligning to TRBD2. The J segment lost 4 bases and the V segment lost 1 base, leaving 2 bases of the junction unmatched. CDR3 size: 15 residues. In germline, CDR1 is LGHNA, CDR2 YSLEER. CDR3 in amino acids: CASSQALAGYNEQFF. The CDR3 DNA follows: TGCGCCAGCAGCCAAGCTCTAGCGGGATACAATGAGCAGTTCTTC.

The chain uses TRBV14 and TRBJ1-2; weak D call: TRBD1 (5 bases). V shed 4 bases and J shed 0 bases, with 12 bases lying between them. CDR3 length equals 15 residues. Germline loops: CDR1 SGHDN, CDR2 FVKESK. This CDR3 reads CASSPHYRTNYGYTF. The DNA of the CDR3 is TGTGCCAGCAGCCCACACTACAGGACTAACTATGGCTACACCTTC.

This clone appeared once. As DNA, the CDR3 is TGTGCCAGCAGCTTGGAGGGGACAGGGTCCTACGAGCAGTACTTC. This encodes CASSLEGTGSYEQYF. This chain joins TRBV5-6 and TRBJ2-5; 9 bases fit TRBD1. The better agreement between TRBJ2-7 and the DNA end casts doubt on the J call. This CDR3 has 15 residues. Germline CDR1 reads SGHDT; CDR2 reads YYEEEE.

The rearrangement links TRBV2 to TRBJ2-3; possibly TRBD1 for D (6 bases). The V gene lost 4 bases and the J gene lost 1 base, with 9 bases spanning the gap. This CDR3 spans 14 amino acids. Per the germline V gene, CDR1 is SNHLY and CDR2 is FYNNEI. The CDR3 spells CASSGPGGTDTQYF. The CDR3 DNA reads TGTGCCAGCAGTGGACCAGGGGGCACAGATACGCAGTATTTT.

The chain uses TRBV7-3 and TRBJ2-5, with no clear D. Germline CDR1 and CDR2: SGHTA and FQGTGA. Trimming cost V 6 bases and J 7 bases, with 18 bases left between them. The CDR3 totals 14 residues. The CDR3 sequence is CASSLLGSGGTQYF. The DNA of the CDR3 is TGTGCCAGCAGTCTCTTAGGCAGTGGCGGGACCCAGTACTTC.

This sequence joins TRBV5-1 and TRBJ2-5; D ambiguous. Germline CDR1 and CDR2: SGHRS and YFSETQ. The V and J ends lost 2 bases and 0 bases respectively, with 5 bases between them. The CDR3 has 13 amino acids. The CDR3, as DNA: TGCGCCAGCAGCTTTACAGACCAAGAGACCCAGTACTTC. Translated: CASSFTDQETQYF.

V and J are TRBV5-4 and TRBJ1-1, with 7 positions matching TRBD1. Germline values: CDR1 SGHNT, CDR2 YYREEE (reference sequence). The CDR3 is 15 amino acids. V dropped 4 bases and J dropped 1; count of bases not matched to a gene: 7. The CDR3, as DNA: TGTGCCAGCAGCGGCCCCGGGACAGCGAACACTGAAGCTTTCTTT. Translation: CASSGPGTANTEAFF.

J is TRBJ1-5 and V is TRBV7-2; 7 positions match TRBD1. This CDR3 region has 15 residues. The V gene end was trimmed by 4 bases and the J gene end by 7 bases; junction bases not matched to a gene: 10. Germline V CDR1 and CDR2: SGHTA, FQGNSA. The CDR3 reads CASSSPGQEYQPQHF. The CDR3 DNA follows: TGTGCCAGCAGCTCCCCCGGACAGGAATACCAGCCCCAGCATTTT.

This chain uses TRBV27 with TRBJ1-1; TRBD1 matches at 8 bases. The CDR3 is made up of 14 amino acids. Germline CDR1 MNHEY, CDR2 SMNVEV (reference sequence). V shed 5 bases, J shed 5 bases, and the junction held 7 bases outside the gene matches. The CDR3 loop reads CASSTTGGWTEAFF. The CDR3 DNA is TGTGCCAGCAGTACTACAGGGGGTTGGACTGAAGCTTTCTTT.

This clone has more than one count but fewer than ten. The genes are TRBV5-1 and TRBJ2-1, with D perhaps TRBD2 (6 bases). The CDR3 has 15 residues. Trimming took off 0 bases at V and 5 bases at J, with 12 bases between the two ends. Germline V CDR1 and CDR2: SGHRS, YFSETQ. This CDR3 is CASSLEGTPNNEQFF. Here the CDR3 DNA reads TGCGCCAGCAGCTTGGAGGGGACTCCCAACAATGAGCAGTTCTTC. The full variable domain, completed using reference TRBV5-1 and TRBJ2-1, is KAGVTQTPRYLIKTRGQQVTLSCSPISGHRSVSWYQQTPGQGLQFLFEYFSETQRNKGNFPGRFSGRQFSNSRSEMNVSTLELGDSALYLCASSLEGTPNNEQFFGPGTRLTVL.

V and J are TRBV6-5 and TRBJ2-7; D may be TRBD2 (6 bases). Trimming took 10 bases from V and 2 from J, leaving 18 bases between them. In germline, CDR1 is MNHEY, CDR2 SVGAGI. This CDR3 is built from 14 residues. The CDR3 bases are TGTGCCACCTCTCCCTCCGGGGAGGCCTACGAGCAGTACTTC. Translation gives CATSPSGEAYEQYF.

This chain links TRBV4-1 with TRBJ2-4; a weak D match, TRBD2 (7 bases). V lost 3 bases, J lost 3 bases, and 24 bases lay in between. Per the germline V gene, CDR1 is MGHRA and CDR2 is YSYEKL. The CDR3 contains 19 residues. In DNA form, the CDR3 reads TGCGCCAGCAGCCAGGGGGGGCTAGCCTCAGCCCCCGGCAAAAACATTCAGTACTTC. This codes for CASSQGGLASAPGKNIQYF.

J is TRBJ1-1 and V is TRBV19, with a tentative D call TRBD1 (6 bases). This CDR3 is built from 15 residues. V lost 9 bases to trimming and J lost 0 bases, with 17 bases between them. Per the germline V gene, CDR1 is LNHDA and CDR2 is SQIVND (reference sequence). The CDR3 loop reads CASRKMGAMNTEAFF. The CDR3 DNA reads TGTGCCAGCAGAAAAATGGGGGCGATGAACACTGAAGCTTTCTTT.

This clone was observed a single time. This chain links TRBV7-2 with TRBJ2-1; D gene ambiguous. This CDR3 spans 14 amino acids. The germline V gene has CDR1 SGHTA and CDR2 FQGNSA. V dropped 5 bases and J dropped 10 bases, with 18 bases sitting between them. The CDR3 is CASSNPWLRREQFF. In DNA, the CDR3 is TGTGCCAGCAGCAACCCCTGGTTGCGTCGGGAGCAGTTCTTC.

The V gene is TRBV19, the J gene TRBJ1-5, with 7 positions matching TRBD1. Germline V gene sequence: CDR1 LNHDA, CDR2 SQIVND (reference sequence). This CDR3 has 13 residues. The V and J ends lost 2 bases and 5 bases, in that order; junction bases with no gene match: 0. The CDR3 sequence is CASSIQGDQPQHF. The CDR3 DNA follows: TGTGCCAGTAGTATACAGGGGGATCAGCCCCAGCATTTT.

About this clone itself: The junction differs from germline at one of its ends, possibly a read error. This sequence joins TRBV7-8 and TRBJ2-3, with TRBD2 identical over 8 bases. This CDR3 is built from 15 residues. CDR1 is SGHVS and CDR2 is FQNEAQ in the germline V gene. CDR3 coding DNA: TGTACCAGCAGCTTAGTGCGGGGGGGCACAGATACGCAGTATTTT. Amino acids: CTSSLVRGGTDTQYF.

V is TRBV7-2 and J is TRBJ2-2; 7 positions agree with TRBD2. After removal of 1 base from V and 4 bases from J, the junction contained 6 bases not matched to a gene. The CDR3 contains 16 residues. Per germline, CDR1 SGHTA and CDR2 FQGNSA. The CDR3 loop is CASSLDPAGRTGELFF. As DNA, the CDR3 is TGTGCCAGCAGCTTAGATCCAGCGGGGCGCACCGGGGAGCTGTTTTTT.

This sequence joins TRBV5-4 and TRBJ2-3; no firm D call. V was shortened by 3 bases and J by 2 bases, with 13 bases between the two germline ends. The CDR3 has 15 amino acids. The germline gives CDR1 SGHNT, CDR2 YYREEE (reference sequence). CDR3 protein: CASSSKQKNTDTQYF. The CDR3, as DNA: TGTGCCAGCAGCTCGAAACAAAAGAACACAGATACGCAGTATTTT.

This clone was found many times. The V and J genes are TRBV13 and TRBJ2-2; 7 bases are shared with TRBD2. CDR1 is PRHDT and CDR2 is FYEKMQ in the germline V gene (reference sequence). The trim removed 2 bases at V and 5 bases at J, leaving 8 bases unmatched. This CDR3 contains 16 residues. CDR3 residues: CASSLRGDGRTGELFF. CDR3 bases: TGTGCCAGCAGCTTACGGGGGGACGGGAGGACCGGGGAGCTGTTTTTT. Filled out from reference TRBV13 and TRBJ2-2, the complete variable domain reads AAGVIQSPRHLIKEKRETATLKCYPIPRHDTVYWYQQGPGQDPQFLISFYEKMQSDKGSIPDRFSAQQFSDYHSELNMSSLELGDSALYFCASSLRGDGRTGELFFGEGSRLTVL.

The chain is built from TRBV7-2 and TRBJ2-7, with 11 bases matching TRBD1. The CDR3 loop spans 14 amino acids. Trimming cost V 4 bases and J 2 bases; bases outside gene matches: 1. Germline V gene lookup returns CDR1 SGHTA and CDR2 FQGNSA. CDR3 residues: CASSSDRGPYEQYF. CDR3 nucleotide sequence: TGTGCCAGCAGCTCGGACAGGGGGCCCTACGAGCAGTACTTC.

This rearrangement joins TRBV5-6 to TRBJ2-1; TRBD2 matches at 11 bases. The V gene's germline CDR1 is SGHDT and CDR2 YYEEEE. The CDR3 totals 15 residues. With 5 bases clipped from V and 7 bases from J, the junction kept 8 bases outside the gene matches. The CDR3 protein is CASSRSGGAVNEQFF. The CDR3 DNA sequence: TGTGCCAGCAGTCGTAGCGGGGGGGCCGTAAATGAGCAGTTCTTC.

This clone was found a few times. The J gene is TRBJ1-5, the V gene TRBV27; the D gene is possibly TRBD1 (6 bases). Germline V gene data show CDR1 as MNHEY and CDR2 as SMNVEV (reference sequence). The V gene lost 5 bases and the J gene lost 3 bases, with 11 bases spanning the gap. CDR3 length: 14 residues. CDR3 nucleotide sequence: TGTGCCAGCAGTGCCGGACAGCACAATCAGCCCCAGCATTTT. Residues: CASSAGQHNQPQHF.

The chain employs TRBV10-1 and TRBJ2-7, with unresolved D. V was pared by 6 bases and J by 2 bases, with 8 bases between. In germline, CDR1 is WNHNN, CDR2 SYGVQD (reference sequence). The CDR3 spans 12 residues. CDR3 amino acids: CASRAQAYEQYF. In DNA, the CDR3 is TGCGCCAGCAGAGCCCAGGCCTACGAGCAGTACTTC.

The chain is built from TRBV19 and TRBJ1-1; unclear D gene. This CDR3 is 15 amino acids long. Trimming removed 4 bases at V and 0 bases at J, with 12 bases between. Germline CDR1 and CDR2: LNHDA and SQIVND (reference sequence). The CDR3 is CASSTGSALNTEAFF. In DNA, the CDR3 is TGTGCCAGTAGTACGGGTTCAGCACTGAACACTGAAGCTTTCTTT.

The genes are TRBV11-3 and TRBJ2-2, with a tentative D call TRBD2 (6 bases). CDR1 SGHNT and CDR2 YENEEA come from the germline V gene. The V and J ends lost 5 bases and 6 bases respectively, with 10 bases between them. The CDR3 consists of 13 residues. The DNA for the CDR3 is TGTGCCAGCAGCCCCGCGGGGCCCGGGGAGCTGTTTTTT. Translating it yields CASSPAGPGELFF.

This clone was seen a few times. The rearrangement uses TRBV11-2 and TRBJ2-2, with 10 bases lining up with TRBD1. The CDR3 length is 16 residues. J was trimmed by 6 bases and V by 6 bases; bases with no gene match: 10. Germline lookup yields CDR1 SGHAT and CDR2 FQNNGV. This CDR3 is CASSYGTGDIPGELFF. The CDR3 DNA sequence: TGTGCCAGCAGTTACGGGACAGGGGATATTCCCGGGGAGCTGTTTTTT.